This is a list of T cell receptor beta chains from one sample in a study of blood T cell repertoires in COVID-19. Measured with immunoSEQ multiplex PCR; TCRdb has only the in-frame clones, and not every one. This sample has fewer than 350,000 clones, with about nine tenths found just once. The sequencing input was PBMCs or T cells enriched from blood (not recorded which). These receptor sequences come from a woman in her thirties who had been exposed to COVID-19. Each CDR3 is given with its conserved first and last residue. A D gene is named only where the DNA matches it firmly. Where a row states a size, it is once, few, many or the class of an expanded clone; other rows omit it.

TRBD1	NA	TRBJ1-1	TRBV27	CASCPRGPRGTEAFF	TGTGCCTCCTGTCCCAGGGGGCCCCGGGGCACTGAAGCTTTCTTT
TRBD2	NA	TRBJ2-7	TRBV5-6	CASSFGIVAGGTGEQYF	TGTGCCAGCAGCTTTGGAATCGTAGCGGGAGGTACCGGCGAGCAGTACTTC
NA	NA	TRBJ1-1	TRBV30	CAWSVQGPRTEAFF	TGTGCCTGGAGTGTACAGGGTCCAAGGACTGAAGCTTTCTTT
TRBD1	NA	TRBJ1-1	TRBV3-1/TRBV3-2	CASRRDRVAFF	TGTGCCAGCAGACGCGACAGGGTGGCTTTCTTT
NA	NA	TRBJ2-5	TRBV20-1	CSRPGQETQYF	TGCAGTAGGCCCGGGCAAGAGACCCAGTACTTC
TRBD2	once	TRBJ2-7	TRBV27	CASSSSGTRPAEQYF	TGTGCCAGCAGTTCCTCCGGGACTAGGCCCGCGGAGCAGTACTTC
NA	NA	TRBJ2-7	TRBV4-2	CASSQEFGGSLSYEQYF	TGTGCCAGCAGCCAAGAGTTTGGTGGGAGTCTCTCCTACGAGCAGTACTTC
NA	NA	TRBJ2-2	TRBV24-1	CATSAGFAGSVTGELFF	TGTGCCACCAGTGCGGGTTTCGCGGGATCTGTCACCGGGGAGCTGTTTTTT
NA	once	TRBJ2-7	TRBV7-6	CASSYSSGQGGNEQYF	TGTGCCAGCAGCTACTCCAGTGGACAGGGAGGGAACGAGCAGTACTTC
TRBD2	NA	TRBJ2-7	TRBV6-2/TRBV6-3	CASSYLLTSGGSYEQYF	TGTGCCAGCAGTTATCTCTTAACTAGCGGAGGCTCCTACGAGCAGTACTTC
TRBD1	NA	TRBJ2-7	TRBV12-5	CASGFAQTGLSYEQYF	TGTGCTAGTGGTTTCGCACAGACAGGGCTATCCTACGAGCAGTACTTC
TRBD1	NA	TRBJ2-7	TRBV7-8	CASSPKRAGQGSYEQYF	TGTGCCAGCAGCCCGAAGAGGGCGGGACAGGGGAGCTACGAGCAGTACTTC
NA	once	TRBJ2-5	TRBV27	CASSLAGIQETQYF	TGTGCCAGCAGTTTAGCGGGGATCCAAGAGACCCAGTACTTC
NA	few	TRBJ1-1	TRBV28	CASSPRENTEAFF	TGTGCCAGCAGCCCCAGGGAGAACACTGAAGCTTTCTTT
TRBD1	NA	TRBJ1-2	TRBV28	CASSLTGGIYGYTF	TGTGCCAGCAGTCTGACAGGGGGCATCTATGGCTACACCTTC
TRBD1	NA	TRBJ2-2	TRBV13	CASSTGQDTGELFF	TGTGCCAGCAGCACGGGACAGGACACCGGGGAGCTGTTTTTT
NA	NA	TRBJ2-2	TRBV2	CASCRGAGTGELFF	TGTGCCAGCTGCCGGGGGGCAGGCACCGGGGAGCTGTTTTTT
NA	NA	TRBJ2-3	TRBV28	CASSSLHRDTDTQYF	TGTGCCAGCAGTTCCTTACACCGGGACACAGATACGCAGTATTTT
TRBD2	NA	TRBJ2-1	TRBV9	CASSAPGLAGLNEQFF	TGTGCCAGCAGCGCTCCGGGACTAGCGGGCCTCAATGAGCAGTTCTTC
NA	NA	TRBJ1-5	TRBV20-1	CSASEAPDQPQHF	TGCAGTGCTAGTGAGGCACCCGATCAGCCCCAGCATTTT
NA	NA	TRBJ2-3	TRBV10-3	CAISARDSTDTQYF	TGTGCCATCAGTGCCCGGGATAGCACAGATACGCAGTATTTT
NA	NA	TRBJ1-3	TRBV5-4	CASSAMRGKAGNTIYF	TGTGCCAGCAGCGCAATGAGGGGGAAGGCTGGAAACACCATATATTTT
NA	NA	TRBJ2-1	TRBV3-1/TRBV3-2	CASSLLALDYNEQFF	TGTGCCAGCAGCCTACTAGCTCTCGATTACAATGAGCAGTTCTTC
NA	NA	TRBJ2-7	TRBV30	CAWSRQRNSYEQYF	TGTGCCTGGAGCCGCCAGCGGAACTCCTACGAGCAGTACTTC
NA	NA	TRBJ2-3	TRBV29-1	CSVEGGEGPTDTQYF	TGCAGCGTTGAAGGAGGTGAGGGCCCCACAGATACGCAGTATTTT
NA	NA	TRBJ2-5	TRBV2	CASTWGGGLGRETQYF	TGTGCCAGCACATGGGGGGGCGGGCTAGGGAGAGAGACCCAGTACTTC
TRBD1	NA	TRBJ2-1	TRBV3-1/TRBV3-2	CASSPAHGTGNEQFF	TGTGCCAGCAGCCCAGCTCATGGGACAGGGAATGAGCAGTTCTTC
NA	NA	TRBJ1-5	TRBV5-1	CASSVTSGGLQPQHF	TGCGCCAGCAGCGTAACGAGCGGGGGGCTGCAGCCCCAGCATTTT
TRBD1	once	TRBJ1-1	TRBV7-8	CASKQRGRATEAFF	TGTGCCAGCAAGCAGAGGGGGCGTGCCACTGAAGCTTTCTTT
NA	NA	TRBJ1-5	TRBV11-2	CASSLGTRGAQHF	TGTGCCAGCAGCTTAGGGACTAGGGGGGCCCAGCATTTT
TRBD1	NA	TRBJ1-5	TRBV20-1	CSASRTGANQPQHF	TGCAGTGCTAGTAGGACAGGAGCTAATCAGCCCCAGCATTTT
TRBD2	NA	TRBJ2-7	TRBV27	CASSPAGGPFEQYF	TGTGCCAGCAGCCCAGCGGGAGGGCCTTTCGAGCAGTACTTC
TRBD1	once	TRBJ2-5	TRBV29-1	CSAQRGYRTGKESRRETQYF	TGCAGCGCTCAACGCGGGTATCGGACAGGGAAAGAAAGCCGAAGGGAGACCCAGTACTTC
NA	NA	TRBJ1-2	TRBV27	CASSGGAPQGPYGYTF	TGTGCCAGCAGCGGAGGAGCCCCACAGGGACCCTATGGCTACACCTTC
TRBD1	NA	TRBJ1-4	TRBV9	CASTVGGTGTNEKLFF	TGTGCCAGCACCGTAGGGGGGACAGGTACTAATGAAAAACTGTTTTTT
TRBD2	NA	TRBJ2-1	TRBV7-3	CASSLALAGAHEQFF	TGTGCCAGCAGCTTAGCACTAGCGGGAGCGCATGAGCAGTTCTTC
NA	NA	TRBJ1-5	TRBV11-2	CASSFKGDQPQHF	TGTGCCAGCAGCTTTAAGGGGGATCAGCCCCAGCATTTT
TRBD2	NA	TRBJ2-1	TRBV30	CAWSSLAGRMNEQFF	TGTGCCTGGAGCTCACTAGCGGGAAGGATGAATGAGCAGTTCTTC
TRBD2	few	TRBJ2-5	TRBV7-9	CASSTLAGDEVETQYF	TGTGCCAGCAGCACTCTAGCGGGAGACGAGGTAGAGACCCAGTACTTC
NA	NA	TRBJ2-6	TRBV11-2	CASSPDSGANVLTF	TGTGCCAGCAGCCCAGACTCTGGGGCCAACGTCCTGACTTTC
TRBD2	NA	TRBJ2-5	TRBV15	CATSSGEGPQETQYF	TGTGCCACCAGCAGCGGGGAGGGCCCCCAAGAGACCCAGTACTTC
TRBD2	NA	TRBJ2-7	TRBV5-4	CASSLTSGSSYEQYF	TGTGCCAGCAGCTTAACTAGCGGGAGCTCCTACGAGCAGTACTTC
TRBD2	NA	TRBJ2-2	TRBV3-1/TRBV3-2	CASSPGLAVGELFF	TGTGCCAGCAGCCCGGGACTAGCCGTCGGGGAGCTGTTTTTT
TRBD1	NA	TRBJ2-2	TRBV7-6	CASSLDHIADRGLNTGELFF	TGTGCCAGCAGCTTAGATCACATTGCAGACAGGGGACTCAACACCGGGGAGCTGTTTTTT
NA	NA	TRBJ2-3	TRBV30	CAWTPGGDTQYF	TGTGCCTGGACCCCAGGTGGAGATACGCAGTATTTT
NA	few	TRBJ2-3	TRBV5-6	CASSLAVWLGTDTQYF	TGTGCCAGCAGCTTGGCGGTGTGGTTGGGCACAGATACGCAGTATTTT
TRBD1	NA	TRBJ1-1	TRBV18	CASSPPGGRGLAEAFF	TGTGCCAGCTCACCACCGGGTGGCAGGGGGCTAGCTGAAGCTTTCTTT
TRBD1	NA	TRBJ1-2	TRBV11-3	CASSSPGITGVGYTF	TGTGCCAGCAGCTCCCCAGGGATTACAGGGGTAGGCTACACCTTC
NA	NA	TRBJ2-5	TRBV12-3/TRBV12-4	CASSFGGEETQYF	TGTGCCAGCAGTTTTGGAGGAGAGGAGACCCAGTACTTC
TRBD2	NA	TRBJ2-7	TRBV7-9	CASSPTGTSGTYEQYF	TGTGCCAGCAGCCCGACTGGGACTAGCGGGACCTACGAGCAGTACTTC
TRBD1	NA	TRBJ1-4	TRBV29-1	CSAGTATNEKLFF	TGCAGCGCTGGGACAGCCACTAATGAAAAACTGTTTTTT
TRBD2	NA	TRBJ2-1	TRBV7-3	CASSPRLAGTYNEQFF	TGTGCCAGCAGCCCCCGACTAGCGGGAACCTACAATGAGCAGTTCTTC
NA	NA	TRBJ1-4	TRBV4-2	CASSQEWPGVDEKLFF	TGTGCCAGCAGCCAAGAGTGGCCCGGAGTAGATGAAAAACTGTTTTTT
TRBD1	once	TRBJ1-6	TRBV5-6	CASSLGGTEFPPLHF	TGTGCCAGCAGCTTAGGCGGGACAGAGTTTCCACCCCTCCACTTT
NA	NA	TRBJ1-3	TRBV18	CASSLNPQGTGNTIYF	TGTGCCAGCTCACTTAATCCACAGGGTACTGGAAACACCATATATTTT
NA	NA	TRBJ1-2	TRBV20-1	CSGGANYGYTF	TGCAGTGGGGGAGCTAACTATGGCTACACCTTC
NA	many	TRBJ1-2	TRBV27	CASSLFPGGDGYTF	TGTGCCAGCAGTTTATTTCCGGGGGGTGATGGCTACACCTTC
TRBD1	NA	TRBJ2-1	TRBV6-5	CASSTDRVSYNEQFF	TGTGCCAGCAGTACCGACAGGGTATCCTACAATGAGCAGTTCTTC
NA	medium-sized	TRBJ2-5	TRBV28	CASSIRESGETQYF	TGTGCCAGCAGTATCCGGGAGTCTGGTGAGACCCAGTACTTC